The 13 T cell receptor beta chains in this list originate from one sample, sequenced in a study of blood T cell repertoires in COVID-19 (dated by TCRdb to about 2020). The library was built by means of the immunoSEQ multiplex PCR assay. Entries here come from immuneACCESS through TCRdb and include only in-frame sequences with V and J called. Some clones fail to appear in such tables; in the studies checked, an unresolved V gene covers under half of the shortfall, and the cause of the remainder is unknown. In all, the sample holds around 240,000 clones, and around 85% of those were seen once. Over 1.5% of the sample belongs to the ten largest clones. Input material: PBMCs or T cells enriched from blood (not recorded which). The receptors originated from a woman in her forties or fifties who had recovered from COVID-19.

Only one count was recorded for this clone. V gene TRBV19 combines with J gene TRBJ2-1; TRBD2 is a possible D gene (5 bases). The V end was cut by 7 bases, the J end by 11 bases, with 15 bases between. Germline lookup yields CDR1 LNHDA and CDR2 SQIVND (reference sequence). This CDR3 has 12 residues. The CDR3 bases are TGTGCCAGTAAGGACTCCCTCCAGAAGCAGTTCTTC. This gives the protein CASKDSLQKQFF.

The chain combines TRBV7-9 with TRBJ2-3, with D hard to call. CDR1 and CDR2 (germline): SEHNR, FQNEAQ (reference sequence). V dropped 5 bases and J dropped 5 bases, with 11 bases sitting between them. The CDR3 runs to 13 residues. CDR3 bases: TGTGCCAGCAGCCCATCCGGTGGAGATACGCAGTATTTT. It codes for CASSPSGGDTQYF.

V and J are TRBV28 and TRBJ1-5; 9 nucleotides align to TRBD1. V shed 8 bases and J 5 bases; nucleotides not matched to a gene: 4. Germline CDR1 and CDR2: MDHEN and SYDVKM. This CDR3 has 13 amino acids. The CDR3 reads CASLQGADQPQHF. The CDR3 coding sequence is TGTGCCAGCCTACAGGGGGCTGATCAGCCCCAGCATTTT.

This clone has a handful of counts. The chain employs TRBV28 and TRBJ1-5; 9 bases match TRBD1. CDR1 is MDHEN and CDR2 is SYDVKM in the germline V gene. This CDR3 contains 15 residues. The J segment lost 7 bases and the V segment lost 5 bases, leaving 9 bases of the junction unmatched. CDR3 bases: TGTGCCAGCAGTGATACAGGGGGCGCAGGCCAGCCCCAGCATTTT. Encoded protein: CASSDTGGAGQPQHF.

For this clone: Germline and junction disagree at one end, which may indicate a read error. The chain employs TRBV7-7 and TRBJ2-1; 11 bases are shared with TRBD2. Germline V gives CDR1 SSHAT, CDR2 FNYEAQ (reference sequence). The CDR3 is 15 residues long. The CDR3 spells CASSLIAGGPDEQFF. The CDR3 DNA reads TGTGCTAGCAGCTTAATAGCGGGAGGGCCGGATGAGCAGTTCTTC.

The chain links TRBV4-1 to TRBJ2-7, with TRBD2 matching over 10 bases. Germline trimming cut 1 base from V and 3 bases from J; bases unmatched to any gene: 6. Germline V CDR1 and CDR2: MGHRA, YSYEKL. The length of the CDR3 is 16 residues. The CDR3 reads CASSQGLAGVLYEQYF. The CDR3 nucleotides read TGCGCCAGCAGCCAAGGTCTAGCGGGAGTACTCTACGAGCAGTACTTC.

The V gene is TRBV3-1 (or the pseudogene TRBV3-2), the J gene TRBJ1-6; TRBD1 matches at 8 bases. V gave up 0 bases and J gave up 9 bases; unmatched junction bases: 13. Per the germline V gene, CDR1 is LGHDT and CDR2 is YNNKEL (reference sequence). This CDR3 is 18 amino acids long. CDR3 nucleotides: TGTGCCAGCAGCCAAGATGTTATCTTGGACAGGGAAAGTTCACCCCTCCACTTT. Translated: CASSQDVILDRESSPLHF.

V and J are TRBV2 and TRBJ1-6, with D perhaps TRBD1 (6 bases). CDR1 SNHLY and CDR2 FYNNEI come from the germline V gene. This CDR3 has 14 amino acids. V lost 6 bases to trimming and J lost 6 bases, with 12 bases between them. The CDR3 bases are TGTGCCAGCAGGGAACAGGGATCTAATTCACCCCTCCACTTT. Its protein product is CASREQGSNSPLHF.

This chain links TRBV7-6 with TRBJ2-5, with 8 bases that match TRBD2. V gave up 7 bases and J gave up 4 bases; unmatched junction bases: 17. The germline V gene encodes CDR1 SGHVS and CDR2 FNYEAQ. This CDR3 comprises 17 residues. The CDR3 DNA is TGTGCCAGCACTAAGGGGACGGGACTAGGAGATGGAGAGACCCAGTACTTC. Translation gives CASTKGTGLGDGETQYF.

The chain employs TRBV11-3 and TRBJ2-7, with D possibly TRBD1 on 6 matching bases. The V gene lost 0 bases and the J gene lost 2 bases, with 14 bases spanning the gap. The CDR3 has 16 amino acids. Germline V gene data show CDR1 as SGHNT and CDR2 as YENEEA. The CDR3 bases are TGTGCCAGCAGCTTAGATTGGGCAGGGGTCACCTACGAGCAGTACTTC. Its protein product is CASSLDWAGVTYEQYF.

The J gene is TRBJ2-5, the V gene TRBV28; 7 positions match TRBD2. Trimming took 4 bases from V and 2 from J; bases not matched to a gene: 7. This CDR3 spans 15 amino acids. Germline assignment: CDR1 MDHEN and CDR2 SYDVKM. Here the CDR3 reads CASSSRPGRQETQYF. CDR3 in DNA: TGTGCCAGCAGTTCCAGGCCCGGGAGGCAAGAGACCCAGTACTTC. Full variable domain (rest looked up from reference TRBV28 and TRBJ2-5): DVKVTQSSRYLVKRTGEKVFLECVQDMDHENMFWYRQDPGLGLRLIYFSYDVKMKEKGDIPEGYSVSREKKERFSLILESASTNQTSMYLCASSSRPGRQETQYFGPGTRLLVL.

This clone is a singleton in its sample. V and J are TRBV4-2 and TRBJ1-5, with 7 bases lining up with TRBD1. CDR3 length equals 18 residues. In germline, CDR1 is LGHNA, CDR2 YNFKEQ. Trimming removed 0 bases from V and 0 bases from J; junction bases left unmatched: 8. The CDR3 region is CASSQENRGRDSNQPQHF. The CDR3 nucleotides read TGTGCCAGCAGCCAAGAAAACAGGGGAAGGGATAGCAATCAGCCCCAGCATTTT.

V is TRBV10-3 and J is TRBJ2-3, with TRBD2 identical over 9 bases. Germline CDR1 ENHRY, CDR2 SYGVKD. V gave up 9 bases and J gave up 4 bases; unmatched junction bases: 17. The CDR3 runs 17 residues. The CDR3 protein is CAIGFASGNDQADTQYF. Here the CDR3 DNA reads TGTGCCATAGGCTTCGCTAGCGGGAATGATCAGGCAGATACGCAGTATTTT.